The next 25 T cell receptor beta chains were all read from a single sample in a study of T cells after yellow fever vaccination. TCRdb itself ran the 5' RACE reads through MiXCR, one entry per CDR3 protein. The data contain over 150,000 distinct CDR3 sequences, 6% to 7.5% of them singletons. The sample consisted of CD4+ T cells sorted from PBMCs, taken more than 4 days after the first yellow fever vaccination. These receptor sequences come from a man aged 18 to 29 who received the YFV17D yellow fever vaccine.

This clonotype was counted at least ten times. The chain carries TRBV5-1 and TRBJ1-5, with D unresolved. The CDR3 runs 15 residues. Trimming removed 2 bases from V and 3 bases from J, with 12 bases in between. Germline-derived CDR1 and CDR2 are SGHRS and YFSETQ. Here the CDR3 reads CASSLRGEPNQPQHF. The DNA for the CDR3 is TGCGCCAGCAGCTTACGTGGCGAACCCAATCAGCCCCAGCATTTT.

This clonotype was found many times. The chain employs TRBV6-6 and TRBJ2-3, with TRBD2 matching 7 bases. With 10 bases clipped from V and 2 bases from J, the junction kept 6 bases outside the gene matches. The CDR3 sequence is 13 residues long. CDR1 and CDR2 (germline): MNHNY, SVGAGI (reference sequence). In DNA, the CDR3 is TGTGCCACCCGGGGGGAGGCCACAGATACGCAGTATTTT. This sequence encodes CATRGEATDTQYF.

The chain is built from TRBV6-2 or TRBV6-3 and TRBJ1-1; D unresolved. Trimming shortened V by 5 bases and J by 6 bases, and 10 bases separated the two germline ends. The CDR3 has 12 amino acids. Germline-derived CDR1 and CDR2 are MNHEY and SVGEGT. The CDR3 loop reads CASSPSESEAFF. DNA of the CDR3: TGTGCCAGCAGTCCGAGCGAGTCTGAAGCTTTCTTT.

In DNA, the CDR3 is TGTGCCAGCAGCCAAGATCCTCCGTACCGGTATTTCTTT. Its protein is CASSQDPPYRYFF. The chain carries TRBV3-1 and TRBJ1-1; no definite D call. The CDR3 contains 13 residues. The germline gives CDR1 LGHDT, CDR2 YNNKEL (reference sequence). V dropped 0 bases and J dropped 13 bases, with 15 bases sitting between them.

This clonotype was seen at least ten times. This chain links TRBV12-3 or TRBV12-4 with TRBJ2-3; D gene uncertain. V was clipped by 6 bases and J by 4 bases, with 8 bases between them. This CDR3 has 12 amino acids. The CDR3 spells CASSFGADTQYF. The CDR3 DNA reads TGTGCCAGCAGCTTTGGAGCAGATACGCAGTATTTT.

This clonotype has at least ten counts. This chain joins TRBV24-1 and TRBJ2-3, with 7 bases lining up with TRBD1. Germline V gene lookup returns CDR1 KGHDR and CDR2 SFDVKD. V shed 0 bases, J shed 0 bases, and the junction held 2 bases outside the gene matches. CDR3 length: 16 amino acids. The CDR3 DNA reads TGTGCCACCAGTGATTTGACAGGGGAAAGCACAGATACGCAGTATTTT. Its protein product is CATSDLTGESTDTQYF.

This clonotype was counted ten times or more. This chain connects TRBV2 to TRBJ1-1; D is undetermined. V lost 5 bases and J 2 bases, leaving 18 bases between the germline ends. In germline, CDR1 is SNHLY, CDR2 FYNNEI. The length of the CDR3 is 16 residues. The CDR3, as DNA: TGTGCCAGCAGTTCTTATGGCGGCAGACCAAACACTGAAGCTTTCTTT. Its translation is CASSSYGGRPNTEAFF. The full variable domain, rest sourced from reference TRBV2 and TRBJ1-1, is EPEVTQTPSHQVTQMGQEVILRCVPISNHLYFYWYRQILGQKVEFLVSFYNNEISEKSEIFDDQFSVERPDGSNFTLKIRSTKLEDSAMYFCASSSYGGRPNTEAFFGQGTRLTVV.

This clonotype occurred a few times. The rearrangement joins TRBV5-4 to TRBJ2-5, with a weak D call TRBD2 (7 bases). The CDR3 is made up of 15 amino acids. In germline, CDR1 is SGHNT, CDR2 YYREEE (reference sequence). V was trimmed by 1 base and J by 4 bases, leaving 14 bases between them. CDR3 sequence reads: CASSLPGGMGETQYF. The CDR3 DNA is TGTGCCAGCAGCTTGCCGGGGGGCATGGGAGAGACCCAGTACTTC.

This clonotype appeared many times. CDR3: CASSLGSSTEAFF. The CDR3 bases are TGTGCCAGCAGCTTAGGGAGTAGCACTGAAGCTTTCTTT. The V call is TRBV7-9, the J call TRBJ1-1; no clear D gene. This CDR3 comprises 13 residues. Looked up from germline, CDR1 is SEHNR and CDR2 is FQNEAQ (reference sequence). Trimming cost V 1 base and J 4 bases, with 7 bases left between them. Full variable domain (remainder filled in from reference TRBV7-9 and TRBJ1-1): DTGVSQNPRHKITKRGQNVTFRCDPISEHNRLYWYRQTLGQGPEFLTYFQNEAQLEKSRLLSDRFSAERPKGSFSTLEIQRTEQGDSAMYLCASSLGSSTEAFFGQGTRLTVV.

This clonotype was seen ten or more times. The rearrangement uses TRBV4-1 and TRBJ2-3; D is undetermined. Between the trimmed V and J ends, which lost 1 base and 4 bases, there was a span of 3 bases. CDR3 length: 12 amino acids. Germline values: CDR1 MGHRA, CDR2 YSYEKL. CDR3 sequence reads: CASSQVADTQYF. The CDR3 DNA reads TGCGCCAGCAGCCAAGTTGCAGATACGCAGTATTTT.

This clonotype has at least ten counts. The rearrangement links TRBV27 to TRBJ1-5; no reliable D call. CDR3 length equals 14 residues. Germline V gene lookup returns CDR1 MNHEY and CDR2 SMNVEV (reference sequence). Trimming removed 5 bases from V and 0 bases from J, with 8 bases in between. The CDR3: CASSPLYSNQPQHF. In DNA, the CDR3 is TGTGCCAGCAGTCCACTATATAGCAATCAGCCCCAGCATTTT.

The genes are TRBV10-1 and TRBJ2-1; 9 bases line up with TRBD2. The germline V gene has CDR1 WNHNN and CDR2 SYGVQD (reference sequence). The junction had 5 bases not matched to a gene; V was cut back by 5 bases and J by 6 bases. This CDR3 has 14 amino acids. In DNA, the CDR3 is TGCGCCAGCAGTACCGCGGGGGGGGGCAATGAGCAGTTCTTC. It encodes CASSTAGGGNEQFF.

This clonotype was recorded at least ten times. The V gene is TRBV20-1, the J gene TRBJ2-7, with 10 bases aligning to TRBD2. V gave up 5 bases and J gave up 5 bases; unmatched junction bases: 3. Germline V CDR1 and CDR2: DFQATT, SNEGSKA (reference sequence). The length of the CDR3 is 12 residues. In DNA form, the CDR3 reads TGCAGTGCTCCTCTAGCGGGGGACGAGCAGTACTTC. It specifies CSAPLAGDEQYF.

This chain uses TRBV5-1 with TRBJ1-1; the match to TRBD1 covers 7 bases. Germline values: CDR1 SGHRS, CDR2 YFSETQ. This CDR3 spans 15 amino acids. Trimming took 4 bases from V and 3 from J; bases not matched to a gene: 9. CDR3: CASSPGQTTHTEAFF. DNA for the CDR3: TGCGCCAGCAGCCCGGGACAGACTACCCACACTGAAGCTTTCTTT.

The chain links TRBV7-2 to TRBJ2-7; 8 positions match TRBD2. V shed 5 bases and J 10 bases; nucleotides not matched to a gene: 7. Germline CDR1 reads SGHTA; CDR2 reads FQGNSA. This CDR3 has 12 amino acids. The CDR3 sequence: CASSRSGGSQYF. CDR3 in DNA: TGTGCCAGCAGCCGGAGCGGGGGATCACAGTACTTC.

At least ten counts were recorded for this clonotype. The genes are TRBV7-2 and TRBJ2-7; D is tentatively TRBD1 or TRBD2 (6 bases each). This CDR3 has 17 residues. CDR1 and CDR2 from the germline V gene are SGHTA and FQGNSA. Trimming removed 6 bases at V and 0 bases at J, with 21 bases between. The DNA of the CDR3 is TGTGCCAGCAGTGCTCCCAGGGGAGGACTTTCCTCCTACGAGCAGTACTTC. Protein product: CASSAPRGGLSSYEQYF.

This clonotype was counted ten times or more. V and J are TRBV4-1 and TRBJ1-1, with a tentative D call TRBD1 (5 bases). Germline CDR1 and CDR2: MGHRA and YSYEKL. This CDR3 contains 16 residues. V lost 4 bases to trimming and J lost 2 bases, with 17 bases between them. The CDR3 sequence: CASSRLPQTVNTEAFF. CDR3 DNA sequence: TGCGCCAGCAGCCGCCTCCCCCAGACAGTAAACACTGAAGCTTTCTTT.

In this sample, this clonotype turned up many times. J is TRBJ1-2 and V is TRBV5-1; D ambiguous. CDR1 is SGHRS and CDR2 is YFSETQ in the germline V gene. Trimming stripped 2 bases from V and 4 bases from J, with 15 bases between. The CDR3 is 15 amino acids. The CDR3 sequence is CASSLVERDPYGYTF. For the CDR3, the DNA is TGCGCCAGCAGCTTAGTAGAGAGAGACCCCTATGGCTACACCTTC.

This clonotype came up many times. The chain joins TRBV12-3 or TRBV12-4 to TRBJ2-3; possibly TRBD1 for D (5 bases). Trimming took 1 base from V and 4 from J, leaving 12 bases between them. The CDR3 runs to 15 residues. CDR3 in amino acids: CASSLGQGWSDTQYF. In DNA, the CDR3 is TGTGCCAGCAGTTTAGGGCAGGGTTGGTCAGATACGCAGTATTTT.

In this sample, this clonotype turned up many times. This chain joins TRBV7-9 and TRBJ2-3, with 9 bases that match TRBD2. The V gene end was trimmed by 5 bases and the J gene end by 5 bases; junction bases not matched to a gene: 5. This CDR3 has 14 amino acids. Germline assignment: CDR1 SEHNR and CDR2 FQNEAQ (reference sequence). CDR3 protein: CASSPSGIGDTQYF. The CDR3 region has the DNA TGTGCCAGCAGCCCTAGCGGGATTGGAGATACGCAGTATTTT.

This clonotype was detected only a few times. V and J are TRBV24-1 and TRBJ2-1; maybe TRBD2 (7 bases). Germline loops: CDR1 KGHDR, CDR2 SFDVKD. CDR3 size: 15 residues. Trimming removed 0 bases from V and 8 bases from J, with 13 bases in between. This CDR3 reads CATSDLGRGADEQFF. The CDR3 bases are TGTGCCACCAGTGATTTGGGCCGGGGGGCTGATGAGCAGTTCTTC.

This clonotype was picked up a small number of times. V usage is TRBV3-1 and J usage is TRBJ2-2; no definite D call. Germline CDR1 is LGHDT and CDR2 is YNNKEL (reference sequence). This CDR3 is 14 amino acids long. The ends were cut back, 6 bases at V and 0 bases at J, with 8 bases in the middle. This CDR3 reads CASRPGANTGELFF. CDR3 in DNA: TGTGCCAGCAGGCCTGGGGCGAACACCGGGGAGCTGTTTTTT. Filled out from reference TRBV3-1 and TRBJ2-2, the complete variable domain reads DTAVSQTPKYLVTQMGNDKSIKCEQNLGHDTMYWYKQDSKKFLKIMFSYNNKELIINETVPNRFSPKSPDKAHLNLHINSLELGDSAVYFCASRPGANTGELFFGEGSRLTVL.

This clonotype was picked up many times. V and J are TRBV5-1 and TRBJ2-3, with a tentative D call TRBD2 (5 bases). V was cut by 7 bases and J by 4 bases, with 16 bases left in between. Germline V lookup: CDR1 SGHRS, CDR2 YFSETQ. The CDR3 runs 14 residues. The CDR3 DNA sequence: TGCGCCAGCCGAGGGAGAGTCCAAGCAGATACGCAGTATTTT. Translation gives CASRGRVQADTQYF.

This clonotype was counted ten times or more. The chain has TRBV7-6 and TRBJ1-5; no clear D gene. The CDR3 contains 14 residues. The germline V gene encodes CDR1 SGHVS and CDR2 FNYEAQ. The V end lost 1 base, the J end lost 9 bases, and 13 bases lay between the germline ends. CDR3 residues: CASSLEDGRGPQHF. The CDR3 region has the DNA TGTGCCAGCAGCTTAGAGGACGGGCGTGGGCCCCAGCATTTT. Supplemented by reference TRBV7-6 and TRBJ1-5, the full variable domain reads GAGVSQSPRYKVTKRGQDVALRCDPISGHVSLYWYRQALGQGPEFLTYFNYEAQQDKSGLPNDRFSAERPEGSISTLTIQRTEQRDSAMYRCASSLEDGRGPQHFGDGTRLSIL.

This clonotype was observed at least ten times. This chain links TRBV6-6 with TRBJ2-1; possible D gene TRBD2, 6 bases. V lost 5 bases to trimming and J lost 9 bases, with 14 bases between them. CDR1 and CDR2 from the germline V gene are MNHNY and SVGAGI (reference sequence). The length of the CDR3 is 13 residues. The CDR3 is CASSPYSGVEQFF. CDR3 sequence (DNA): TGTGCCAGCAGTCCTTACTCGGGGGTTGAGCAGTTCTTC.